The 22 T cell receptor beta chains presented below share a single source sample, sequenced in a study of blood T cell repertoires in COVID-19. The protocol was immunoSEQ multiplex PCR, while the TCRdb copy is restricted to in-frame clones and leaves out a portion. The table has some 100,000 clones, 80% to 90% seen once. Sequencing was performed on PBMCs or T cells enriched from blood (not recorded which). Every receptor here comes from a woman aged 45-59 years who had recovered from COVID-19.

The chain links TRBV28 to TRBJ2-7, with TRBD1 matching over 9 bases. CDR1 and CDR2 (germline): MDHEN, SYDVKM. The CDR3 sequence is 13 residues long. V gave up 8 bases and J gave up 6 bases; unmatched junction bases: 8. The CDR3 loop is CASRYRGHSEQYF. The CDR3 DNA reads TGTGCCAGCCGATACAGGGGGCACTCCGAGCAGTACTTC.

The chain couples TRBV12-3 or TRBV12-4 to TRBJ1-1; D unresolved. The CDR3 runs to 13 residues. V lost 7 bases and J 8 bases, leaving 17 bases between the germline ends. This CDR3 is CASTNPGKREAFF. The CDR3 DNA reads TGTGCCAGCACGAACCCCGGGAAGAGGGAAGCTTTCTTT.

The rearrangement joins TRBV2 to TRBJ1-4; D may be TRBD1 (6 bases). V was cut by 6 bases and J by 3 bases, with 14 bases left in between. The CDR3 contains 15 residues. The germline gives CDR1 SNHLY, CDR2 FYNNEI. The CDR3 reads CASSRGTPSNEKLFF. As DNA, the CDR3 is TGTGCCAGCAGCCGAGGGACACCTTCTAATGAAAAACTGTTTTTT.

In its sample, this clone ranks as medium-sized. The V and J genes are TRBV5-1 and TRBJ2-5, with D tentatively TRBD1 (7 bases). V was cut by 3 bases and J by 1 base, with 13 bases left in between. There are 15 residues in the CDR3. From germline, CDR1 is SGHRS and CDR2 YFSETQ. CDR3 in amino acids: CASSSGGRVQETQYF. The CDR3 DNA sequence: TGCGCCAGCAGCTCAGGGGGGCGGGTCCAAGAGACCCAGTACTTC.

This chain joins TRBV2 and TRBJ1-5; TRBD1 aligns across 7 bases. The CDR3 contains 14 residues. In germline, CDR1 is SNHLY, CDR2 FYNNEI. Trimming at V came to 5 bases and at J to 4 bases, leaving 5 bases not matched to a gene. As DNA, the CDR3 is TGTGCCAGCAGTACGACAGGGATGAATCAGCCCCAGCATTTT. Translated, it gives CASSTTGMNQPQHF.

The chain carries TRBV30 and TRBJ2-7; 12 bases align to TRBD1. Germline V gene lookup returns CDR1 GTSNPN and CDR2 SVGIG (reference sequence). J lost 4 bases, V lost 2 bases, and 6 bases had no gene match. This CDR3 has 15 amino acids. As DNA, the CDR3 is TGTGCCTGGAGTCCCGGGACAGGGGGCGGGTACGAGCAGTACTTC. Translation gives CAWSPGTGGGYEQYF.

The chain uses TRBV2 and TRBJ2-2, with a possible D match to TRBD1 (5 bases). Germline V gives CDR1 SNHLY, CDR2 FYNNEI. Trimming took 9 bases from V and 2 from J, leaving 19 bases between them. The CDR3 runs 16 residues. The CDR3 nucleotides are TGTGCCAGTCGTCGGGTGGGGCCCGGTAACACCGGGGAGCTGTTTTTT. This sequence encodes CASRRVGPGNTGELFF.

The CDR3 nucleotides are TGTGCCAGCAGCCCGCGAGCGGGGGGTATTTACAATGAGCAGTTCTTC. It encodes CASSPRAGGIYNEQFF. The rearrangement links TRBV3-1 (or the pseudogene TRBV3-2) to TRBJ2-1; 9 positions agree with TRBD2. The germline gives CDR1 LGHDT, CDR2 YNNKEL (reference sequence). This CDR3 has 16 residues. The V and J ends lost 4 bases and 4 bases, in that order; junction bases with no gene match: 8.

The chain combines TRBV30 with TRBJ2-7, with TRBD2 as a possible D gene (5 bases). The CDR3 spans 14 residues. V was pared by 4 bases and J by 5 bases, with 18 bases between. Germline V gives CDR1 GTSNPN, CDR2 SVGIG (reference sequence). The CDR3 protein is CAWTGLVLWDEQYF. The CDR3 nucleotides are TGTGCCTGGACGGGGTTGGTGTTATGGGACGAGCAGTACTTC.

The rearrangement uses TRBV19 and TRBJ1-5, with TRBD1 identical over 7 bases. This CDR3 comprises 15 residues. From germline, CDR1 is LNHDA and CDR2 SQIVND (reference sequence). V lost 9 bases, J lost 8 bases, and 16 bases stayed unmatched. The CDR3 DNA sequence: TGTGCCAGCAATTCCGGGACAGCCCCCTCCGAGCCCCAGCATTTT. The encoded protein is CASNSGTAPSEPQHF.

This clone has a single count. The chain joins TRBV19 to TRBJ2-2, with 13 bases that match TRBD2. V lost 5 bases and J lost 6; bases outside the gene matches: 6. Germline V gene data show CDR1 as LNHDA and CDR2 as SQIVND (reference sequence). This CDR3 region has 16 residues. The CDR3 loop reads CASSVLAGGPSGELFF. CDR3 DNA sequence: TGTGCCAGTAGTGTACTAGCGGGAGGGCCATCCGGGGAGCTGTTTTTT.

The chain is built from TRBV3-1 (or the pseudogene TRBV3-2) and TRBJ1-1, with TRBD1 matching over 10 bases. With 1 base clipped from V and 1 base from J, the junction kept 6 bases outside the gene matches. The germline V gene encodes CDR1 LGHDT and CDR2 YNNKEL (reference sequence). The CDR3 length is 17 residues. The CDR3 reads CASSQVQGQGKNTEAFF. CDR3 nucleotide sequence: TGTGCCAGCAGCCAAGTACAGGGACAGGGGAAGAACACTGAAGCTTTCTTT.

The chain uses TRBV5-4 and TRBJ2-5; 9 nucleotides match TRBD2. Germline V gene data show CDR1 as SGHNT and CDR2 as YYREEE (reference sequence). The CDR3 runs to 16 residues. V lost 4 bases, J lost 3 bases, and 10 bases stayed unmatched. CDR3 in amino acids: CASSAASLAGEETQYF. The CDR3 DNA sequence: TGTGCCAGCAGCGCGGCGAGCTTAGCGGGGGAAGAGACCCAGTACTTC. Looking up the rest from reference TRBV5-4 and TRBJ2-5 gives the full variable domain: ETGVTQSPTHLIKTRGQQVTLRCSSQSGHNTVSWYQQALGQGPQFIFQYYREEENGRGNFPPRFSGLQFPNYSSELNVNALELDDSALYLCASSAASLAGEETQYFGPGTRLLVL.

The rearrangement uses TRBV5-1 and TRBJ2-7; TRBD2 aligns across 9 bases. CDR1 and CDR2 from the germline V gene are SGHRS and YFSETQ. The junction had 12 bases not matched to a gene; V was cut back by 4 bases and J by 4 bases. This CDR3 is 16 amino acids long. CDR3 bases: TGCGCCAGCAGCCCCTCCCCGGCTAGCGGGGAGTACGAGCAGTACTTC. Its translation: CASSPSPASGEYEQYF.

This rearrangement joins TRBV3-1 (or the pseudogene TRBV3-2) to TRBJ2-1; D is ambiguous. Trimming took off 0 bases at V and 7 bases at J, with 7 bases between the two ends. Germline V gives CDR1 LGHDT, CDR2 YNNKEL (reference sequence). The length of the CDR3 is 13 residues. CDR3: CASSQERRNEQFF. The CDR3 DNA is TGTGCCAGCAGCCAAGAGAGGCGGAATGAGCAGTTCTTC.

The chain uses TRBV30 and TRBJ1-1; D possibly corresponds to TRBD1 (5 bases). The CDR3 runs 14 residues. CDR1 is GTSNPN and CDR2 is SVGIG in the germline V gene (reference sequence). The germline V and J ends were trimmed by 2 bases and 1 base, with 11 bases remaining between them. CDR3 DNA sequence: TGTGCCTGGAGTCAGGGAAAGGGGAACACTGAAGCTTTCTTT. Its translation is CAWSQGKGNTEAFF. Filled out from reference TRBV30 and TRBJ1-1, the complete variable domain reads SQTIHQWPATLVQPVGSPLSLECTVEGTSNPNLYWYRQAAGRGLQLLFYSVGIGQISSEVPQNLSASRPQDRQFILSSKKLLLSDSGFYLCAWSQGKGNTEAFFGQGTRLTVV.

This clone was counted a few times. The chain employs TRBV7-8 and TRBJ2-7, with 8 nucleotides matching TRBD1. The CDR3 has 15 amino acids. The ends lost 5 bases at V and 5 bases at J; junction bases unmatched: 11. Germline loops: CDR1 SGHVS, CDR2 FQNEAQ. CDR3 loop: CASSPYRQGIHEQYF. CDR3 DNA: TGTGCCAGCAGCCCTTACCGACAGGGGATCCACGAGCAGTACTTC.

The chain has TRBV10-1 and TRBJ1-1; 9 positions agree with TRBD1. Germline V gene sequence: CDR1 WNHNN, CDR2 SYGVQD (reference sequence). Trimming at V came to 5 bases and at J to 1 base, leaving 2 bases not matched to a gene. This CDR3 is 14 amino acids long. The CDR3, as DNA: TGCGCCAGCAGTCCGGGACAGGGGAACACTGAAGCTTTCTTT. Its protein is CASSPGQGNTEAFF.

The genes are TRBV30 and TRBJ1-6; D uncertain. Germline V CDR1 and CDR2: GTSNPN, SVGIG (reference sequence). The V gene lost 3 bases and the J gene lost 5 bases, with 14 bases spanning the gap. The CDR3 covers 15 residues. The CDR3 DNA follows: TGTGCCTGGAGACGGGAGATTAAGAATAATTCACCCCTCCACTTT. This codes for CAWRREIKNNSPLHF.

The CDR3 sequence is CASSPRASVSGNTIYF. The CDR3 DNA reads TGTGCCAGCAGCCCCCGAGCAAGCGTCTCTGGAAACACCATATATTTT. The chain is built from TRBV9 and TRBJ1-3, with D unresolved. This CDR3 comprises 16 residues. From germline, CDR1 is SGDLS and CDR2 YYNGEE. V lost 4 bases and J 0 bases, leaving 14 bases between the germline ends.

This clone was counted a few times. The CDR3 sequence: CASSESSYGYTF. In DNA form, the CDR3 reads TGTGCCAGCAGTGAATCCAGCTATGGCTACACCTTC. V usage is TRBV2 and J usage is TRBJ1-2; no clear D. In germline, CDR1 is SNHLY, CDR2 FYNNEI. There are 12 residues in the CDR3. Trimming removed 2 bases from V and 4 bases from J, with 5 bases in between.

The chain has TRBV19 and TRBJ1-1; 8 bases line up with TRBD1. Trimming at V came to 4 bases and at J to 3 bases, leaving 4 bases not matched to a gene. The CDR3 has 14 residues. Germline CDR1 is LNHDA and CDR2 is SQIVND (reference sequence). Here the CDR3 reads CASSRQGYDTEAFF. DNA of the CDR3: TGTGCCAGTAGTAGACAGGGGTATGACACTGAAGCTTTCTTT.